These 27 T cell receptor beta chains originate from one sample sequenced in a study of tumor-infiltrating lymphocytes in primary liver carcinoma. From unsorted bulk tissue weighing roughly 18-31 mg, DNA and RNA were co-extracted. TCR beta cDNA was prepared out of 450 to 500 ng total RNA by means of a constant-region primer. ARM-PCR, slightly modified, supplied the TCR beta libraries through three nested multiplex PCR rounds. Researchers ran the first two PCR rounds for approximately 9 cycles each with TRBV1-TRBV30 forward primers and a C-beta reverse primer. MiXCR, run by TCRdb on the multiplex PCR reads, gives a single entry per CDR3 protein. The sample contains tens of thousands of distinct CDR3 sequences, just under 75% of which appear only once. The material sequenced was liver tumor tissue from sampling region 4. The subset: tumor region T4, right-lateral pole. Receptor source: a man in his forties or fifties with primary liver carcinoma and hepatitis B virus infection.

Points on this clonotype: Without the conserved terminal phenylalanine or tryptophan, this CDR3 likely stems from a read error. This rearrangement joins TRBV12-3 or TRBV12-4 to TRBJ1-5, with TRBD1 matching 9 bases. This CDR3 contains 16 residues. Trimming at V came to 5 bases and at J to 7 bases, leaving 12 bases not matched to a gene. CDR3 protein: CASSPSGQGRAQPQHS. CDR3 nucleotide sequence: TGTGCCAGCAGTCCTTCAGGACAGGGGAGGGCCCAGCCCCAGCATTCT.

A note on this clonotype: One junction end does not reproduce the germline sequence, and a read error may be involved. This rearrangement joins TRBV24-1 to TRBJ2-3, with D maybe TRBD1 (6 bases). Germline CDR1 reads KGHDR; CDR2 reads SFDVKD. This CDR3 is built from 14 residues. CDR3 bases: TGTGCCACCAGTGACCTGGACAGCCCCTTTAGGCAGTGTTTT. It translates to CATSDLDSPFRQCF.

A note on this clonotype: A read error may produce the germline difference seen at one junction end. The chain combines TRBV5-4 with TRBJ2-7; D remains ambiguous. The germline gives CDR1 SGHNT, CDR2 YYREEE (reference sequence). CDR3 size: 14 residues. The CDR3 DNA follows: TGTGCCAGCAGCCCCGACCTCCCATCCAGCAAGCAGTACTTT. Protein: CASSPDLPSSKQYF.

Note on this clonotype: The junction shows a germline mismatch at one end, possibly a read error. This chain connects TRBV7-9 to TRBJ2-1, with no clear D. The CDR3 length is 11 residues. Germline-derived CDR1 and CDR2 are SEHNR and FQNEAQ (reference sequence). DNA of the CDR3: TGTACCAGTAGCTCTTACAATGAGCAGTTCTTC. Its translation is CTSSSYNEQFF.

For this clonotype: A read error may produce the germline difference seen at one junction end. V usage is TRBV6-1 and J usage is TRBJ2-1; 7 nucleotides match TRBD2. CDR1 and CDR2 from the germline V gene are MNHNS and SASEGT. The CDR3 length is 15 residues. The CDR3 DNA reads as TGTGCCAGTAGTGAACAACGGGGGGCCTACAATGAGCAGTTCTTC. This encodes CASSEQRGAYNEQFF.

This clonotype was counted a few times. The rearrangement links TRBV4-3 to TRBJ1-3; no reliable D call. The V and J ends lost 0 bases and 9 bases respectively, with 12 bases between them. This CDR3 comprises 14 residues. CDR1 and CDR2 (germline): LGHNA, YSLEER. The CDR3, as DNA: TGCGCCAGCAGCCAAGATGGGTATAGAAGCACCATATATTTT. It translates to CASSQDGYRSTIYF.

The table lists this clonotype with many counts. The CDR3 does not close with the conserved phenylalanine or tryptophan, likely indicating a read error. This sequence joins TRBV29-1 and TRBJ2-7; D perhaps matches TRBD2 (5 bases). This CDR3 is 12 amino acids long. Germline CDR1 reads SQVTM; CDR2 reads ANQGSEA. Trimming took 6 bases from V and 3 from J, leaving 12 bases between them. CDR3 residues: CSVRIGGYEQYL. In nucleotides, the CDR3 is TGCAGCGTAAGGATAGGAGGCTACGAGCAGTACCTC.

Remarks on this clonotype: The junction shows a germline mismatch at one end, possibly a read error. The chain couples TRBV24-1 to TRBJ2-1; 11 bases are a match to TRBD2. CDR1 and CDR2 (germline): KGHDR, SFDVKD. CDR3 size: 13 residues. The chain's CDR3 is CATRLAGRDEQFF. The CDR3 nucleotides read TGTGCAACCAGACTAGCGGGAAGGGATGAGCAGTTCTTC.

Comments on this clonotype: No conserved phenylalanine or tryptophan ends this CDR3, so it is likely a read error. V and J are TRBV6-2 or TRBV6-3 and TRBJ2-7; D call uncertain. This CDR3 has 13 residues. Germline V gene data show CDR1 as MNHEY and CDR2 as SVGEGT. CDR3 amino acids: CVSSYEVAYEQYS. The CDR3 bases are TGTGTCAGCAGTTACGAGGTAGCCTACGAGCAGTACTCC.

This clonotype was counted many times. The V call is TRBV28, the J call TRBJ2-3, with 12 bases fitting TRBD2. V was pared by 5 bases and J by 1 base, with 10 bases of the junction left unmatched. Per germline, CDR1 MDHEN and CDR2 SYDVKM. This CDR3 is 18 amino acids long. This CDR3 is CASSLARLAGGGTDTQYF. The DNA of the CDR3 is TGTGCCAGCAGTCTCGCCCGTCTAGCGGGAGGGGGCACAGATACGCAGTATTTT. The entire variable domain, with the rest obtained from reference TRBV28 and TRBJ2-3, is as follows: DVKVTQSSRYLVKRTGEKVFLECVQDMDHENMFWYRQDPGLGLRLIYFSYDVKMKEKGDIPEGYSVSREKKERFSLILESASTNQTSMYLCASSLARLAGGGTDTQYFGPGTRLTVL.

This clonotype showed up just once. At one end, the junction sequence differs from germline, possibly due to a read error. The gene calls are TRBV6-9 and TRBJ2-1; 9 positions match TRBD2. This CDR3 contains 20 residues. Germline loops: CDR1 MNHGY, CDR2 SVAAGI. In nucleotides, the CDR3 is TGTGCCAGCAGTTATTCCGCGGGAGGGCCCGATCGGAGTTCCTACATTGAGCTGTTCTTC. Its translation: CASSYSAGGPDRSSYIELFF.

In its sample, this clonotype ranks as medium-sized (0.01 to 0.1%). This chain connects TRBV5-4 to TRBJ2-3; 8 bases align to TRBD2. Germline CDR1 is SGHNT and CDR2 is YYREEE (reference sequence). With V trimmed by 0 bases and J by 2 bases, 5 bases remained unmatched. The CDR3 runs to 16 residues. CDR3 coding DNA: TGTGCCAGCAGCTTGGAAGGTAGCGGGGTCACAGATACGCAGTATTTT. Protein: CASSLEGSGVTDTQYF. Complete variable domain (other parts from reference TRBV5-4 and TRBJ2-3): ETGVTQSPTHLIKTRGQQVTLRCSSQSGHNTVSWYQQALGQGPQFIFQYYREEENGRGNFPPRFSGLQFPNYSSELNVNALELDDSALYLCASSLEGSGVTDTQYFGPGTRLTVL.

DNA of the CDR3: TGTGCCAGCAGCTCTTGGACAGGGAATAACATTCAGTACTTC. It yields the protein CASSSWTGNNIQYF. The chain is built from TRBV11-2 and TRBJ2-4, with 8 bases fitting TRBD1. The CDR3 has 14 residues. V dropped 4 bases and J dropped 7; count of bases not matched to a gene: 6. Germline assignment: CDR1 SGHAT and CDR2 FQNNGV.

This clonotype was detected only once. Its ends do not fully match the called genes, so a read error is possible. The V call is TRBV11-2, the J call TRBJ2-7; TRBD1 might be the D (5 bases). Germline-derived CDR1 and CDR2 are SGHAT and FQNNGV. This CDR3 spans 13 amino acids. This chain's CDR3 is CVSSNRNSYEQYF. The CDR3 nucleotides read TGTGTCAGCTCTAACAGGAACTCCTACGAGCAGTACTTC.

As regards this clonotype: This is likely a read error, given that the CDR3 carries no conserved phenylalanine or tryptophan at its end. The chain has TRBV30 and TRBJ2-3, with D possibly TRBD2 on 6 matching bases. V dropped 6 bases and J dropped 5 bases, with 18 bases sitting between them. The CDR3 extends over 14 amino acids. CDR1 is GTSNPN and CDR2 is SVGIG in the germline V gene (reference sequence). As DNA, the CDR3 is TGTGCCTGTTCCCGTTCGGGAGTCATAGATACGCAGTATTCT. Encoded protein: CACSRSGVIDTQYS.

As concerns this clonotype: The CDR3 ends on some other residue instead of the conserved phenylalanine or tryptophan, so this is likely a read error. The DNA is omitted, as the CDR3 cannot be located on it reliably, and the CDR3 follows TCRdb's listing. CDR3 region: CASTISGANVQTI. The genes are TRBV12-3 or TRBV12-4 and TRBJ2-6. Including both end residues, the CDR3 is 13 amino acids long.

Remarks on this clonotype: This CDR3 is missing its conserved last phenylalanine or tryptophan, likely due to a read error. The V call is TRBV29-1, the J call TRBJ1-5; D is unresolved. CDR1 is SQVTM and CDR2 is ANQGSEA in the germline V gene. Trimming took off 8 bases at V and 4 bases at J, with 15 bases between the two ends. The CDR3 is made up of 13 amino acids. The CDR3 sequence is CSTGEGANQPQHV. The CDR3 nucleotides read TGCAGCACCGGAGAGGGAGCGAATCAGCCCCAGCATGTT.

Note on this clonotype: A read error may account for a junction end that differs from germline. V usage is TRBV12-3 or TRBV12-4 and J usage is TRBJ2-6, with 9 bases identical to TRBD1. The CDR3 contains 17 residues. This CDR3 is CTSSLGQGDSAANVLTF. In DNA, the CDR3 is TGTACAAGCAGTCTGGGACAGGGCGACTCTGCGGCCAACGTCCTGACTTTC.

This clonotype is a singleton in its sample. The conserved closing phenylalanine or tryptophan is absent in this CDR3, likely reflecting a read error. This sequence joins TRBV5-6 and TRBJ2-7; TRBD1 matches 7 bases. The germline gives CDR1 SGHDT, CDR2 YYEEEE. Unmatched junction bases numbered 5, after V lost 3 bases and J lost 2 bases. This CDR3 spans 14 amino acids. CDR3 nucleotides: TGTGCCAGCAGCTCGCCGACAGGGCCCTACGAGCAGTACTTA. Residues: CASSSPTGPYEQYL.

This clonotype has a single count. The chain couples TRBV12-3 or TRBV12-4 to TRBJ2-5; 9 bases fit TRBD1. CDR3 length: 13 residues. The J segment lost 5 bases and the V segment lost 5 bases, leaving 3 bases of the junction unmatched. The CDR3 nucleotides are TGTGCCAGCAGTACCGGGACAGGGGAGACCCAGTACTTC. This translates into CASSTGTGETQYF.

Comments on this clonotype: One junction end does not reproduce the germline sequence, and a read error may be involved. V and J are TRBV6-5 and TRBJ1-6; TRBD1 might be the D (6 bases). Germline values: CDR1 MNHEY, CDR2 SVGAGI. CDR3 length equals 14 residues. The chain's CDR3 is CARSWTASNSPPYF. The CDR3 bases are TGTGCCCGATCGTGGACAGCCTCTAATTCACCCCCCTACTTT.

Note on this clonotype: The junction departs from the called germline gene at one end, perhaps through a read error. The chain carries TRBV6-2 or TRBV6-3 and TRBJ1-5; D remains unclear. Germline V CDR1 and CDR2: MNHEY, SVGEGT. The CDR3 loop spans 16 amino acids. CDR3 sequence reads: CTSSYSGSGSNQPQHF. The CDR3 bases are TGTACCAGCAGTTATTCTGGCAGTGGGAGCAATCAGCCCCAGCATTTT.

Concerning this clonotype: With a much larger clone just one base away, this may be a read error. V is TRBV19 and J is TRBJ2-3; no definite D call. This CDR3 contains 14 residues. V was trimmed by 1 base and J by 3 bases, leaving 8 bases between them. The germline V gene has CDR1 LNHDA and CDR2 SQIVND (reference sequence). The CDR3 sequence is CASSIVPETDTQYF. The DNA of the CDR3 is TGTGCCAGTAGTATAGTCCCGGAAACAGATACGCAGTATTTT.

Of note for this clonotype: One junction end does not reproduce the germline sequence, and a read error may be involved. V gene TRBV12-3 or TRBV12-4 combines with J gene TRBJ1-1; D possibly corresponds to TRBD1 (6 bases). The CDR3 extends over 14 amino acids. CDR3 sequence reads: CANSSADRNTEALF. In DNA, the CDR3 is TGTGCCAACAGCTCGGCAGACAGGAACACTGAAGCTCTCTTT.

In regard to this clonotype: An end of the junction does not agree with germline; a read error may underlie this. The rearrangement uses TRBV30 and TRBJ1-1, with D uncertain. This CDR3 is built from 13 residues. Germline loops: CDR1 GTSNPN, CDR2 SVGIG (reference sequence). As DNA, the CDR3 is TGTGCCTGGAGGAATTGGTGGAACACTGAAGCTCTCTTT. It translates to CAWRNWWNTEALF.

This clonotype was found a few times. Germline and junction disagree at one end, which may indicate a read error. The chain's CDR3 is CAGSVTGVTQYF. The CDR3 nucleotides are TGTGCCGGCAGCGTCACAGGAGTTACGCAGTATTTT. The gene calls are TRBV6-1 and TRBJ2-3; TRBD1 might be the D (5 bases). Germline V gene data show CDR1 as MNHNS and CDR2 as SASEGT. This CDR3 has 12 amino acids.

As to this clonotype: The junction does not match germline at one end; this may be a read error. This chain links TRBV4-3 with TRBJ2-2; D remains ambiguous. The CDR3 totals 13 residues. The germline CDR1 and CDR2 sequences are LGHNA and YSLEER. CDR3 DNA: TGCGCCAACAGCCAAGACTTGTACGGGGAGCTGTTTTTT. It is translated as CANSQDLYGELFF.